There are many counts of the clone carrying this TCR beta chain. Its specificity is not known. This record comes from a study of beta chain features in type 1 diabetes. Reverse transcribing all isolated RNA meant expressed TCRB transcripts were sequenced. Generated by immunoSEQ multiplex PCR, the TCRdb table keeps only in-frame clones and is missing some. The sample records about 290,000 clones, approximately 8.1% being singletons. V was pared by 0 bases and J by 5 bases, with 5 bases of the junction left unmatched. CDR3 length: 18 residues. Germline lookup yields CDR1 SGHAT and CDR2 FQNNGV. Overall study results and limits: A moderate, significant TCRB CDR3 shortening appeared in type 1 diabetes across four CD4+ subsets. Across patients, naive, central memory and Treg TCRB repertoires exhibited apparently greater similarity than was observed across healthy donors. A potential influence of HLA type upon TCRB rearrangement remained unresolved herein.

Sequenced sample: central memory CD4+ T cells from blood. The sequence was obtained from a woman between 18 and 29 years old in good health. The chain has TRBV11-2 and TRBJ2-1; 15 bases agree with TRBD2. The CDR3 DNA reads as TGTGCCAGCAGCTTAGATTCCCGGACTAGCGGGGGGGACAATGAGCAGTTCTTC. It translates to CASSLDSRTSGGDNEQFF.